The present TCR beta chain was sequenced within a study of blood T cell repertoires in COVID-19. Across the study: COVID-19 samples collected from the United States, Italy and Spain covered acute and convalescent phases. T cells, B-cell-depleted T cells, or PBMCs provided the cDNA or gDNA that served as material.

This CDR3 has 13 amino acids. CDR1 and CDR2 from the germline V gene are SGHNT and YENEEA. V lost 2 bases, J lost 7 bases, and 11 bases lay in between. The data were produced by immunoSEQ multiplex PCR, yet TCRdb's version contains in-frame clones alone and is incomplete. The data hold some 300,000 clones, with just over 85% observed a single time. V gene TRBV11-3 combines with J gene TRBJ2-5; D uncertain. The sequencing sample was made of PBMCs or T cells enriched from blood (not recorded which). The receptor was isolated from a man aged 30 to 45 who had recovered from COVID-19. The chain's CDR3 is CASSLPASGTQYF. The DNA of the CDR3 is TGTGCCAGCAGCTTACCCGCGTCGGGGACCCAGTACTTC.